This TCR beta chain appears in the sequencing data of a study of blood T cell repertoires in COVID-19. At the level of the study: From T cells, B-cell-depleted T cells, or PBMCs came the material, which was cDNA or gDNA.

The CDR3 totals 15 residues. CDR1 and CDR2 (germline): MDHEN, SYDVKM. The germline V and J ends were trimmed by 1 base and 3 bases, with 9 bases remaining between them. Sequencing was performed with immunoSEQ multiplex PCR; in TCRdb, only in-frame clones are kept and a portion is missing. Among under 250,000 clones listed, approximately 80% were seen once. Adults between roughly 18 and 89 years of age took part from 24 US areas. This clone occurred once. Sequenced material: PBMCs or T cells enriched from blood (not recorded which). J is TRBJ2-2 and V is TRBV28, with D possibly being TRBD1 (6 bases). This sequence was found in a woman between 45 and 60 years old with acute COVID-19. CDR3 region: CASSLYNRDTGELFF. DNA for the CDR3: TGTGCCAGCAGTTTATACAACAGGGACACCGGGGAGCTGTTTTTT.